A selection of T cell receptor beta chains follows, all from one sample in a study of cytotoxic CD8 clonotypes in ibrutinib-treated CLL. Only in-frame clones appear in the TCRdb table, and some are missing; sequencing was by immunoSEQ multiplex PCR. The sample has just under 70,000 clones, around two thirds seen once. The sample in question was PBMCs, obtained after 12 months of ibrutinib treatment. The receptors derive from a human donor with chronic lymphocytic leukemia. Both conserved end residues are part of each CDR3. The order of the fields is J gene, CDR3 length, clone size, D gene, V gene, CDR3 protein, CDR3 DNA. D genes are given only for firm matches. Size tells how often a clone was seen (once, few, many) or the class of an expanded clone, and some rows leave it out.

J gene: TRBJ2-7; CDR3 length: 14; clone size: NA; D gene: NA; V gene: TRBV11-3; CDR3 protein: CASSLDGGNHEQYF; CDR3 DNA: TGTGCCAGCAGCTTAGATGGAGGGAACCACGAGCAGTACTTC
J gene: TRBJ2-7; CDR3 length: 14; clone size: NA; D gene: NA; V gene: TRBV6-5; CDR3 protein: CASSYSQDTYEQYF; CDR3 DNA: TGTGCCAGCAGTTACTCGCAGGACACCTACGAGCAGTACTTC
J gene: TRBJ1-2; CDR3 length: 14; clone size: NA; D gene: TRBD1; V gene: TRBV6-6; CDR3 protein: CASRPTGGVYGYTF; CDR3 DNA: TGTGCCAGCAGGCCGACAGGGGGCGTATATGGCTACACCTTC
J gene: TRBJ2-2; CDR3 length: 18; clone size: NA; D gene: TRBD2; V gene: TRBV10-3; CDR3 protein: CAISGETSGTSNTGELFF; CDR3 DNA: TGTGCCATCAGTGGCGAGACTAGCGGTACCTCGAACACCGGGGAGCTGTTTTTT
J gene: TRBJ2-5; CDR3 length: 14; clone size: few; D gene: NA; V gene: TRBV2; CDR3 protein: CASRPDRSQETQYF; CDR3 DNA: TGTGCCAGCAGGCCGGACAGATCCCAAGAGACCCAGTACTTC
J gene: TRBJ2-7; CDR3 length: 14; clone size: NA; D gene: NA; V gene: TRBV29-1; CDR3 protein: CSVGPKAGYYEQYF; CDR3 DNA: TGCAGCGTTGGCCCAAAAGCGGGTTACTACGAGCAGTACTTC
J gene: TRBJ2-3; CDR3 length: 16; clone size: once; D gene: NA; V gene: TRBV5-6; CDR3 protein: CASSLISRAVTDTQYF; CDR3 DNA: TGTGCCAGCAGCTTGATAAGCAGGGCAGTGACAGATACGCAGTATTTT
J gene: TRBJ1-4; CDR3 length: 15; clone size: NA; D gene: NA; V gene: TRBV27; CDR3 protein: CASSSRTWGGEKLFF; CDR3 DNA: TGTGCCAGCAGCTCCCGGACTTGGGGCGGTGAAAAACTGTTTTTT
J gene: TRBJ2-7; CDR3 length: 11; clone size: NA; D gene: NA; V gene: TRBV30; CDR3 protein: CAWTDSYEQYF; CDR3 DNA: TGTGCCTGGACAGACTCCTACGAGCAGTACTTC
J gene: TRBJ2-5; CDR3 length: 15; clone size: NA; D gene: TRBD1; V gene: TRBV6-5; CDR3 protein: CASRKDRGGQETQYF; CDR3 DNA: TGTGCCAGCAGGAAAGACAGGGGCGGGCAAGAGACCCAGTACTTC
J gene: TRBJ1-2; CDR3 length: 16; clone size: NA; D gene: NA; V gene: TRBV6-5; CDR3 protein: CASSYPSATGRYGYTF; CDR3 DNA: TGTGCCAGCAGTTACCCGAGCGCGACAGGCCGTTATGGCTACACCTTC
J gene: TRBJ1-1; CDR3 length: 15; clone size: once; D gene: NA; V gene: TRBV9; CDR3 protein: CASSGAGSLVTEAFF; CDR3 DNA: TGTGCCAGCAGCGGGGCGGGCAGCCTCGTCACTGAAGCTTTCTTT